The TCR beta chain described here comes from a study of tumor and adjacent non-tumor tissue in lung cancer. Study-wide findings and caveats: Compared with tumor, normal lung showed significantly lower TCR diversity.

The CDR3 runs to 14 residues. V was shortened by 4 bases and J by 2 bases, with 11 bases between the two germline ends. CDR1 is SGHTA, CDR2 FQGNSA, per germline. This sample's RNA came from whole unsorted tissue. The normal lung tissue was taken more than 3 cm from the tumor edge. TCRbeta libraries were built with three rounds of nested PCR, modified from ARM-PCR. TCRdb fed the multiplex PCR reads into MiXCR, producing one record per CDR3 protein. The table includes about 50,000 distinct CDR3 sequences, 74% detected once. On this clonotype: The antigen is not known.

Specimen: distant non-tumor lung tissue. V is TRBV7-2 and J is TRBJ2-5; D is uncertain. The source is a woman aged 55 to 70 with non-small cell lung cancer. CDR3 sequence (DNA): TGTGCCAGCAGCTCAAGGGTCGGTCAAGAGACCCAGTACTTC. Translation gives CASSSRVGQETQYF.